The T cell receptor (beta chain) under discussion was sequenced for a study of shared clonotypes between healthy human individuals. Germline-derived CDR1 and CDR2 are LNHDA and SQIVND (reference sequence). Trimming took 10 bases from V and 4 from J, leaving 19 bases between them. The CDR3 spans 15 residues. CD8 cells classed as naive were CD45RO-negative and positively selected for CCR7, excluding terminally differentiated effector memory CD45RA+ cells. A word on this clone: Its antigen is not known.

Profiled with immunoSEQ multiplex PCR; TCRdb holds only in-frame clones, not every one. The table includes millions of clones, around 93% detected once. Study conclusions and caveats: Some naive CD4 clonotypes, 4% to 6%, turned up in common across four donors.

Sequencing was carried out using naive CD8+ T cells from PBMCs. This rearrangement joins TRBV19 to TRBJ2-2, with D possibly being TRBD2 (7 bases). This receptor was taken from a man in his late teens or twenties in good health. Some clones in this sample may be carry-over from other donors' samples. The CDR3 loop is CAIPRGAQGTGELFF. The CDR3 nucleotides read TGTGCCATTCCCCGGGGGGCGCAGGGCACCGGGGAGCTGTTTTTT.